The following is a TCR beta chain sequence with its context. This clonotype was counted a few times. Which antigen it targets is not known. No base qualities exist here, and no much larger clone lies one base off it. This specimen's treatment or condition label, per the study, means: approximately 10-day PBMC culture with coronavirus spike peptide pools or control peptides (ViraFEST assay). The study used the ViraFEST assay, which expanded antigen-specific T cells with peptide pools and then identified expanded clonotypes by TCR sequencing. The positive SARS-CoV-2 PCR tests of the convalescent patients were dated from March to December 2020, before the Alpha, Beta and Delta variants emerged in the United States. PBMCs were cultured at a few million per well in IMDM supplemented with roughly 5.2% human AB serum and 8.5 to 10 IU/ml IL-2, with approximately 9.2 ug/ml peptide pools added. On days 3 and 7, half of the culture medium was replaced with fresh IL-2-containing medium. Once the cells had been in culture for over nine days, the EasySep CD4+ T cell isolation kit was used to isolate CD4+ T cells by negative selection. Ficoll-Paque Plus gradient centrifugation was used to isolate PBMCs from whole blood, and the isolated PBMCs were then either used fresh or cryopreserved at -140C. Each culture condition was generally run in triplicate wells.

To prepare the library, PCR was applied. DNA from cultured CD4+ T cells was subjected to TCR sequencing with the Oncomine TCR Beta short-read assay at the Johns Hopkins FTIC core. The QIAamp micro DNA kit was used to extract genomic DNA from the cultured CD4+ T cells. Oncomine TCR Beta libraries from cultured CD4+ T cells were pooled using unique dual indexes and sequenced on an Illumina iSeq 100. The original methods were these. Non-productive sequences were removed, and CDR3s that did not start with C, did not end with F or W, or were shorter than 7 amino acids were discarded. Antigen-specific clonotypes were identified with the MANAFEST web application by comparing peptide-stimulated wells with reference and other culture wells. An FDR below 0.05, an odds ratio above 5, and a productive frequency above 0.1% in at least two of three replicate wells were required for clones to be considered positive. A clonotype was classed as cross-reactive if the clonotype showed significant expansion both in SARS-CoV-2 spike wells and in at least one common cold coronavirus spike condition. Similarity between CDR3 sequences was evaluated in R version 3.6.1 using Levenshtein distances (stringdist) and unrooted phylogenetic trees (ape). The raw public reads went through TCRdb reprocessing: fastp at Q25, MiXCR clone calling, in-frame beta chains kept. Every CDR3 protein is listed once, alongside the most common genes and DNA of its rows. The V and J calls and clone size come from TCRdb's table, not from the authors' own analysis. Within this sample are over 7,500 distinct CDR3 sequences, with about 28% of them counted one time only. 12% of the sample comes from the top ten.

CDR3 length: 15 amino acids, cysteine to phenylalanine. CDR3 DNA only is kept here, 45 bases in frame from base 1. V was cut back by 3 bases and J by 2 bases, leaving a gap of 13 bases between them. According to the germline V gene, CDR1 reads SGHTA and CDR2 reads FQGNSA. The source of the sample is a study of vaccination and CD4 T cells after COVID-19 (dated by TCRdb to between 2021 and 2024). In the study overall: SARS-CoV-2 positivity had been established in the convalescent patients by nasal swab PCR, and mild disease was recorded in under ten of these patients and severe disease in one. As controls, cultures received a CEFX viral epitope pool (the positive control), an HIV-1 Nef peptide pool (the negative control), or no peptide at all. Six males and four females were included in the convalescent cohort, with two Hispanic individuals, seven Caucasians, two Asians and one multiracial person represented. The cultures were stimulated with overlapping spike peptide pools from SARS-CoV-2 and from the common cold coronaviruses HCoV-NL63, HCoV-OC43 and HCoV-229E. Post-vaccine blood samples were taken a median of 72 days after the second vaccine dose, with a range of about 12 to 250 days. Post-COVID blood samples from convalescent patients were collected a median of around 110 days after diagnosis, with a range of roughly 35 to 180 days. The spike-specific CD4+ TCR repertoire was compared before and after mRNA vaccination in 10 to 11 COVID-19 convalescent patients and several infection-naive healthy vaccine recipients. Each participant got two doses of either the Pfizer-BioNTech BNT162b2 vaccine (n=8) or the Moderna mRNA-1273 vaccine (n=2).

What the research found in general, with its limitations: Nearly all vaccine-specific clones in convalescent patients (304 of 307) were mono-reactive for SARS-CoV-2 spike rather than cross-reactive with common cold coronaviruses. In convalescent patients, a median 86.3% of post-vaccine SARS-CoV-2-reactive clones were detected only after vaccination, and vaccine-specific priming was suggested by this finding. Although the median number of SARS-CoV-2-reactive clonotypes went up from approximately 20 after infection to approximately 40 after vaccination, the increase was not significant. The study included relatively few convalescent patients and did not analyze early timepoints after natural infection.

The clonotype originates from a human donor who had recovered from COVID-19. Recombination joined TRBV7-2 with TRBJ1-2; perhaps TRBD1 is the D gene, with 6 bases matching. The sequenced sample was CD4+ T cells from blood, cultured in vitro, obtained after SARS-CoV-2 vaccination. The CDR3 here reads CASSLTLQGNYGYTF. The nucleotide sequence reads TGTGCCAGCAGCTTGACCCTACAGGGAAACTATGGCTACACCTTC.